This TCR beta chain derives from a study of OX40 agonist ivuxolimab in advanced cancers. Study overall: The dose-escalation group included hepatocellular carcinoma, melanoma, renal cell carcinoma and head and neck cancer. Whole-study findings and limits: Among the lowest peripheral clonal expansion occurred in 0.1-3.0 mg/kg partial responders.

Profiled with immunoSEQ multiplex PCR; TCRdb holds only in-frame clones, not every one. The sample shows about 72,000 clones, about 85% of them seen only once. The count of this clone is one. Its antigen is not identified. Material: CD4+ or CD8+ T cells sorted from blood, obtained in a trial of the OX40 agonist ivuxolimab. The sequence derives from an adult with an advanced solid tumor such as melanoma, head and neck, liver or kidney cancer.

CDR3: CASRRGRTSPGANVLTF. The CDR3 coding sequence is TGTGCCAGCAGGAGGGGCCGGACGTCGCCCGGGGCCAACGTCCTGACTTTC. The chain has TRBV27 and TRBJ2-6; tentatively, D is TRBD1 or TRBD2 (5 bases each). CDR1 and CDR2 from the germline V gene are MNHEY and SMNVEV (reference sequence). V lost 6 bases and J lost 4, with 19 bases in between. The CDR3 totals 17 residues. Using reference TRBV27 and TRBJ2-6 for the parts outside the CDR3, the full variable domain is EAQVTQNPRYLITVTGKKLTVTCSQNMNHEYMSWYRQDPGLGLRQIYYSMNVEVTDKGDVPEGYKVSRKEKRNFPLILESPSPNQTSLYFCASRRGRTSPGANVLTFGAGSRLTVL.